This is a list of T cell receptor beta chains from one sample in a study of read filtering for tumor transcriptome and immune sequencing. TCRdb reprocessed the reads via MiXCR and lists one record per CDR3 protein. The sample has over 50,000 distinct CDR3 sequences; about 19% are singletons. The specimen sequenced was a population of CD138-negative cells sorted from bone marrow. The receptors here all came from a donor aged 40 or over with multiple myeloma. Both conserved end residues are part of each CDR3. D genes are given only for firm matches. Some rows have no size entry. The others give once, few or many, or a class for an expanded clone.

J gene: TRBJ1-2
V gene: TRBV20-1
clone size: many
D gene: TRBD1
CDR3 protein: CSARGASGGENYGYTF
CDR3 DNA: TGCAGTGCTAGAGGCGCATCAGGGGGAGAGAACTATGGCTACACCTTC

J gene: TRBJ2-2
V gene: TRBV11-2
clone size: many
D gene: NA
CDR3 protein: CASSATSTGLFGELFF
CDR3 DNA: TGTGCCAGCAGCGCTACGAGTACGGGACTCTTCGGGGAGCTGTTTTTT

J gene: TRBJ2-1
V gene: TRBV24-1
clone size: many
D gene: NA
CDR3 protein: CATSDLDSEGLDEQFF
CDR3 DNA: TGTGCCACCAGTGACTTGGACAGTGAAGGTTTGGATGAGCAGTTCTTC

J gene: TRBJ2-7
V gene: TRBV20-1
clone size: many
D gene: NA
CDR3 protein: CSARGLRVAISYEQYF
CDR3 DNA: TGCAGTGCTAGGGGACTTCGGGTCGCCATTTCCTACGAGCAGTACTTC

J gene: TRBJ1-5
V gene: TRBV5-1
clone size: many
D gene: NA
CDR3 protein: CASSLEGVENQPQHF
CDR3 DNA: TGCGCCAGCAGCTTGGAGGGAGTGGAAAATCAGCCCCAGCATTTT

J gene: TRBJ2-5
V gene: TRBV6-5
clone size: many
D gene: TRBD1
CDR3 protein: CASSYGTGGKETQYF
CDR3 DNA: TGTGCCAGCAGTTACGGGACAGGGGGGAAGGAGACCCAGTACTTC

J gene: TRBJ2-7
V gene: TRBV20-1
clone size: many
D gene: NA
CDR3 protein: CSASDLPYEQYF
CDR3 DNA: TGCAGTGCCTCCGACCTCCCCTACGAGCAGTACTTC

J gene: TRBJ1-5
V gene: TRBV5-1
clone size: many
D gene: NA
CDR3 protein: CASSLDGLNQPQHF
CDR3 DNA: TGCGCCAGCAGCTTGGATGGCCTCAATCAGCCCCAGCATTTT

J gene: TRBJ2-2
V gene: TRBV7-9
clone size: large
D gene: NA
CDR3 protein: CASETTGNTGELFF
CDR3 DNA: TGTGCCAGCGAAACTACAGGGAACACCGGGGAGCTGTTTTTT

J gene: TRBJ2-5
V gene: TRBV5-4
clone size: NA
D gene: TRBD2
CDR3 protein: CASSHGTNEETQYF
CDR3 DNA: TGTGCCAGCAGCCACGGGACTAACGAGGAGACCCAGTACTTC